This T cell receptor beta chain was recovered during a study of shared clonotypes between healthy human individuals. Study-wide background: Every donor yielded three CD4 naive, three CD4 memory, two CD8 naive and one CD8 memory plate. General study points: Generally, naive subsets came out with larger estimated richness than memory subsets.

Partitioning of CD4+ cells yielded a CD45RA+ naive subset and a CD45RA-negative memory subset. An even split of each subset's genomic DNA across several immunoSEQ plates was performed. Sequencing was performed with immunoSEQ multiplex PCR; in TCRdb, only in-frame clones are kept and a portion is missing. The sample has about 1 million clones, about 76% seen once. The CDR3 sequence is 15 residues long. CDR1 and CDR2 from the germline V gene are SQVTM and ANQGSEA. V was shortened by 0 bases and J by 0 bases, with 11 bases between the two germline ends. To note about this clone: Its antigen remains unidentified. The same CDR3 is also encoded by other DNA sequences in this sample.

Sequencing was done on a sample of memory CD4+ T cells sorted from blood. Documented subset: CD45RA-negative fraction. This sequence was found in a man aged 18-30 years in good health. The chain employs TRBV29-1 and TRBJ1-1; D is unresolved. For the CDR3, the DNA is TGCAGCGTTGAAGAAAAAAGCGGACTGAACACTGAAGCTTTCTTT. Its translation: CSVEEKSGLNTEAFF.